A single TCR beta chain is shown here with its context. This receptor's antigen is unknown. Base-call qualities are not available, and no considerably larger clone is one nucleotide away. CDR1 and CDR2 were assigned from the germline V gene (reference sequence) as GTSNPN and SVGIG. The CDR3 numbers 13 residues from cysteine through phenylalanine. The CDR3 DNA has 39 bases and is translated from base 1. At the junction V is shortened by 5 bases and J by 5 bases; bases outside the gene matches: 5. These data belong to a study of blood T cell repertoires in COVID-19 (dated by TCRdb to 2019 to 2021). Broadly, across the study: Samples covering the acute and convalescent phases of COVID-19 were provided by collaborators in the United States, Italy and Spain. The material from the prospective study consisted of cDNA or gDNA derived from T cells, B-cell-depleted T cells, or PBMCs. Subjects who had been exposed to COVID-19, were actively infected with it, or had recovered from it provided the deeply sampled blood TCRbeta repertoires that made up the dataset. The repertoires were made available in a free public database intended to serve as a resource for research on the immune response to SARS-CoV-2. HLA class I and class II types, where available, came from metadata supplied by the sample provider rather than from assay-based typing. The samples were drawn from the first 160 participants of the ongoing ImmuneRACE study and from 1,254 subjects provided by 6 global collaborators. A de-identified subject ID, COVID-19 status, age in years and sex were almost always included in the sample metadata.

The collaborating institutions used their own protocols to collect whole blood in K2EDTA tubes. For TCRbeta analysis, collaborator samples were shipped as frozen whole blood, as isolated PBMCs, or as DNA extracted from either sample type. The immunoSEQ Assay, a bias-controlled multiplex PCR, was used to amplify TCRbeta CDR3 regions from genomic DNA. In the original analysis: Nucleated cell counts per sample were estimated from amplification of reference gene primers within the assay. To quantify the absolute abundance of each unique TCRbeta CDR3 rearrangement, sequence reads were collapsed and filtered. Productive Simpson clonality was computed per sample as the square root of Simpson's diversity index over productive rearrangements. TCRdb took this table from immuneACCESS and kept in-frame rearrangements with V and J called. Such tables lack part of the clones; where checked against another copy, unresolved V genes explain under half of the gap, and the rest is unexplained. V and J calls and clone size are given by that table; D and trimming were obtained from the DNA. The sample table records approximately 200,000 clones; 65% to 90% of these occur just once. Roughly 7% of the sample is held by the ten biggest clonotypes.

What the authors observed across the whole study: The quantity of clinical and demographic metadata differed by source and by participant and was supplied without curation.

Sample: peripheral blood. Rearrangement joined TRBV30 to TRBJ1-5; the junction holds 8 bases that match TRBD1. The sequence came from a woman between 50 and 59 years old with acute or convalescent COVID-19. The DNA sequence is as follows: TGTGCCTGGGCTGAGACAGGGGATCAGCCCCAGCATTTT. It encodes CAWAETGDQPQHF.